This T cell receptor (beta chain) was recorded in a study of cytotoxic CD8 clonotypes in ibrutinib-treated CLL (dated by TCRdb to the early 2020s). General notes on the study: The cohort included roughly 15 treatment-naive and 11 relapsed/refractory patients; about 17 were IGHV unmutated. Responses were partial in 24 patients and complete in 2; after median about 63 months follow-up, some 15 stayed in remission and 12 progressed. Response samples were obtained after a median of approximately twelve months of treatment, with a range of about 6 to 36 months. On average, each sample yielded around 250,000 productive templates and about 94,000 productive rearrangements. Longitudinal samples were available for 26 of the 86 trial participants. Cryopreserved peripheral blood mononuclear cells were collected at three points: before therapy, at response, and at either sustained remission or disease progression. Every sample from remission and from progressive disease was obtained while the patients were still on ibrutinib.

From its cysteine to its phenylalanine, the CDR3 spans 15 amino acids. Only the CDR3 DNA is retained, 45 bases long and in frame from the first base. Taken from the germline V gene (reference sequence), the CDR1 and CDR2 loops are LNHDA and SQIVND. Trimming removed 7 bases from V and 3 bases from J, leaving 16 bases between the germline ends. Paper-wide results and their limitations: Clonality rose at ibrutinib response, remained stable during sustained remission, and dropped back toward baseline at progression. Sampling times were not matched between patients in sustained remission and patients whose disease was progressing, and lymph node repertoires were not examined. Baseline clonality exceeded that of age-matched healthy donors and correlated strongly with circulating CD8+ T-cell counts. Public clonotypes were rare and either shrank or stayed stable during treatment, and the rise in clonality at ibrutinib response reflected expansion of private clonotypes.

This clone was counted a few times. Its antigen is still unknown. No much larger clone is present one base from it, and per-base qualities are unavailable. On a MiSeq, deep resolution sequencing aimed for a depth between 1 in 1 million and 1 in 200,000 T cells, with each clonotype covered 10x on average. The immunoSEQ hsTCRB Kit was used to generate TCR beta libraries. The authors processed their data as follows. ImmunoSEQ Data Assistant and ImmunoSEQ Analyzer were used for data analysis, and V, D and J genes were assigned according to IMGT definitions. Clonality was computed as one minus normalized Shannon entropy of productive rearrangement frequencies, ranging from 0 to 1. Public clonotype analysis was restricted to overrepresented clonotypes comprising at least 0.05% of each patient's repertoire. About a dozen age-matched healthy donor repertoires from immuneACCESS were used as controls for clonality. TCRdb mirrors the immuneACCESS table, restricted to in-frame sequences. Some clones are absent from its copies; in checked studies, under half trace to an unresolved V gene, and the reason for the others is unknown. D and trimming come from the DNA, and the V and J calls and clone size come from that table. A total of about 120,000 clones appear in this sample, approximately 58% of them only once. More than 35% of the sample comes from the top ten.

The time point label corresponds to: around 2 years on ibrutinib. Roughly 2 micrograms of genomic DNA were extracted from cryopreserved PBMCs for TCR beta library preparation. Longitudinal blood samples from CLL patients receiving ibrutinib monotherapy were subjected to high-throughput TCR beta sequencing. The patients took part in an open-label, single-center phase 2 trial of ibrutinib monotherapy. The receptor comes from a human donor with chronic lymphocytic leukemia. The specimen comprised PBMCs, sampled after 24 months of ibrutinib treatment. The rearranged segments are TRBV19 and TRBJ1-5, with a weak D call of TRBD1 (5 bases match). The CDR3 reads CASNPGRGDNQPQHF. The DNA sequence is TGTGCCAGTAACCCGGGACGGGGAGACAATCAGCCCCAGCATTTT.